Included here is one T cell receptor (beta chain) sequence, with context. Its antigen remains unknown. These data come from a study of T cells expressing NK-cell markers. For the study at large: TCR beta repertoires came from sorted CD3+CD56+NKG2C+, CD3+CD56+NKG2C- and CD3+CD56-NKG2C+ T cells. One of eight sequenced donors was HCMV-seronegative; the other seven were seropositive.

For each CDR3 protein, TCRdb gives one entry from its re-call of the 5' RACE reads, without DNA. This repertoire includes 350,000 to 450,000 distinct CDR3 sequences. Study findings and constraints: Several donors showed these clonotypes also leading the CD3+CD56-NKG2C+ fraction.

The CDR3 spans 14 residues. Germline CDR1 and CDR2: MNHNS and SASEGT. The TCR sequence derives from a man aged 18-69 years in good health. Sample: blood T cells: a sorted CD56 or NKG2C T cell subset, CD4+ or CD8+ T cells, or bulk PBMC T cells (not recorded which). The chain carries TRBV6-1 and TRBJ2-7; no DNA is available, so the TRBD1 call from TCRdb remains unchecked. This CDR3 is CASLIPGHLYEQYF.